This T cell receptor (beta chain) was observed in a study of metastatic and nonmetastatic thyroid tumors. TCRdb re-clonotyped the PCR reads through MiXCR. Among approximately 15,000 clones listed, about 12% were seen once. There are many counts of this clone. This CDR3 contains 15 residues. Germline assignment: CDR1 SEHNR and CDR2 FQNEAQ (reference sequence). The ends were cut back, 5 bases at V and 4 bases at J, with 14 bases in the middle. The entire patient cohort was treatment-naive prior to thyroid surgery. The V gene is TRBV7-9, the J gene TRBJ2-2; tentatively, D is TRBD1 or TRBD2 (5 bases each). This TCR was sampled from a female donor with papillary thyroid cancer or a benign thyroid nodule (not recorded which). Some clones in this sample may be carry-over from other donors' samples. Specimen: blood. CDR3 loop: CASSRGTDGTGELFF. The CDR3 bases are TGTGCCAGCAGCCGAGGGACGGACGGCACCGGGGAGCTGTTTTTT.